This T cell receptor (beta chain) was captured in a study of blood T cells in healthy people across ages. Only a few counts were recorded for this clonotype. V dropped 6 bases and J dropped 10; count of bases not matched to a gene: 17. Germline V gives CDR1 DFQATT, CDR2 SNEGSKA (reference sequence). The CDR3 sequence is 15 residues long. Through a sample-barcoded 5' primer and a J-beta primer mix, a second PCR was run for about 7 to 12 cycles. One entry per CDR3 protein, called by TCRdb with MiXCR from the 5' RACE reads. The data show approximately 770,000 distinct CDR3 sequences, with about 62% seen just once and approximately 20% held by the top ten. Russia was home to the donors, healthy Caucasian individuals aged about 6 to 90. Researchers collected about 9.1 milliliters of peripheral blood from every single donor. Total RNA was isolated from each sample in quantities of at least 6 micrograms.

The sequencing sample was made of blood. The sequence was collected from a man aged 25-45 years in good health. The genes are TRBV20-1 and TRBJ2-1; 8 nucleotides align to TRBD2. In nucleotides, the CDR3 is TGCAGTGCCCACGGTCTTGGACTAGCTACAAGCGAGCAGTTCTTC. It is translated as CSAHGLGLATSEQFF.